This T cell receptor beta chain derives from a study of blood T cell repertoires in COVID-19. Study in general: PBMCs, B-cell-depleted T cells, or T cells provided the cDNA or gDNA that made up the material.

Clones were sequenced by immunoSEQ multiplex PCR, and TCRdb holds only the in-frame ones, with some missing. Here the sample spans just over 350,000 clones, roughly nine tenths being singletons. Material for sequencing was PBMCs or T cells enriched from blood (not recorded which). The receptor was isolated from a woman aged 25 to 45 who had recovered from COVID-19.

Here the CDR3 reads CASSETGTGGMGEAFF. The CDR3 nucleotides read TGTGCCAGCAGTGAAACCGGGACAGGGGGAATGGGTGAAGCTTTCTTT. The chain recombines TRBV28 with TRBJ1-1; 11 bases map to TRBD1. This CDR3 contains 16 residues. J lost 7 bases, V lost 5 bases, and 12 bases had no gene match. CDR1 MDHEN and CDR2 SYDVKM come from the germline V gene.